This entry describes one T cell receptor beta chain. No cognate antigen has been identified for it. Base-call qualities are not available, and no considerably larger clone is one nucleotide away. The archived tumor blocks were obtained from patients to whom no neoadjuvant therapy had been administered before resection. In the preserved-tissue arm of the study, roughly 30 surgical resection samples from approximately 25 previously untreated pancreatic ductal adenocarcinoma patients were used. For the resection arm, DNA was extracted from ten 5-micron curls of FFPE tumor adjacent to the multiplex immunohistochemistry slide. The CDR3, from cysteine to phenylalanine, totals 16 residues. Only CDR3 DNA is held: 48 bases, read in frame from base 1. CDR1 and CDR2 are drawn from the germline V gene: SGHNT, YENEEA. Trimming leaves V shorter by 5 bases and J shorter by 3 bases, with the junction holding 13 bases beyond the gene matches.

Using the immunoSEQ Assay at Adaptive Biotechnologies, the researchers immunosequenced TCRbeta CDR3 regions from the extracted DNA. Turning to the authors' computational methods: To quantify the absolute abundance of each unique TCRbeta CDR3, sequences were collapsed and filtered. Clonality was calculated as 1 minus Pielou's evenness, with only productive in-frame rearrangements included in the computation. Regional overlap was evaluated by tracking the top 100 nucleotide rearrangements across paired samples, and paired versus unrelated samples were compared using the Morisita index. The immunoSEQ Rearrangement Details tool was used to assess convergence of nucleotide rearrangements onto identical amino acid sequences. TCRdb took over this immuneACCESS table, retaining in-frame rearrangements with V and J assigned. Such tables are incomplete; in checked studies, under half of the missing clones stem from an unresolved V gene, and the remainder is unexplained. V and J calls and clone size follow that table, whereas D and trimming were derived from the DNA. Present in this sample are a few thousand clones, 41% of which were seen just once. The ten top clones hold around a sixth of the sample.

The data derive from a study of CXCR4 blockade with PD-1 therapy in pancreatic cancer (dated by TCRdb to the late 2010s). Study-level background: The study analyzed resected pancreatic ductal adenocarcinoma using multiplex immunohistochemistry and TCRbeta immunosequencing, along with ex vivo slice culture to test PD-1 and CXCR4 blockade. To assess intratumoral heterogeneity, two geographically distinct regions from each of 5 to 7 tumors were TCR-sequenced.

The paper as a whole reports these results and caveats: Because only TCRbeta chains were sequenced, true antigen-specificity overlap of convergent dominant clones was left unconfirmed pending paired alpha-beta single-cell sequencing. Tumors had clonal expansion, with a mean productive clonality of 0.14 compared with about 0.05 in healthy blood, yet clonality showed no correlation with survival. The frequency of each amino acid clone correlated strongly with the number of distinct nucleotide rearrangements encoding that clone, suggesting convergent selection driven by common tumor antigens.

The sample taken for sequencing was tumor tissue. This clonotype originated in a human donor with pancreatic ductal adenocarcinoma. The sequence joins TRBV11-3 to TRBJ2-7; a stretch of 7 junction bases matches TRBD1. This receptor carries the CDR3 CASSPSMGTEYYEQYF. The nucleotide sequence reads as follows: TGTGCCAGCAGCCCCTCGATGGGGACAGAATACTACGAGCAGTACTTC.